This TCR beta chain emerged from a study of cytomegalovirus exposure and HLA in healthy donors. This clone was picked up a small number of times. The antigen is undetermined. Study-wide points: A reported reduction in N-insertions relative to the 666-donor mean was seen in an Asian-associated ancestry cluster in a later analysis. In a later analysis, CMV-associated beta chains were mostly HLA-associated, it appeared. TCR beta chains associated with HLA were, in a later analysis, more clonally expanded than equally common others.

Germline loops: CDR1 SGHTA, CDR2 FQGNSA. The V and J ends lost 5 bases and 4 bases, in that order; junction bases with no gene match: 8. This CDR3 is built from 15 residues. Primers for the PCR totalled 60 Vbeta and 13 Jbeta. Repertoires were generated with immunoSEQ multiplex PCR, while TCRdb's copy carries only in-frame clones and drops some. The sample includes 85,000 to 100,000 clones, under 85% of them seen just once. Nominal health characterized the donors when sampled, though unrecorded immune exposures were likely. The specimen sequenced was PBMCs. The J gene is TRBJ1-2, the V gene TRBV7-2; TRBD1 agrees at 9 bases. The source of this sequence is a man in his fifties in good health and CMV-seropositive. The CDR3 DNA reads TGTGCCAGCAGCCCGTCCGGGACAGGGACCTATGGCTACACCTTC. This encodes CASSPSGTGTYGYTF.